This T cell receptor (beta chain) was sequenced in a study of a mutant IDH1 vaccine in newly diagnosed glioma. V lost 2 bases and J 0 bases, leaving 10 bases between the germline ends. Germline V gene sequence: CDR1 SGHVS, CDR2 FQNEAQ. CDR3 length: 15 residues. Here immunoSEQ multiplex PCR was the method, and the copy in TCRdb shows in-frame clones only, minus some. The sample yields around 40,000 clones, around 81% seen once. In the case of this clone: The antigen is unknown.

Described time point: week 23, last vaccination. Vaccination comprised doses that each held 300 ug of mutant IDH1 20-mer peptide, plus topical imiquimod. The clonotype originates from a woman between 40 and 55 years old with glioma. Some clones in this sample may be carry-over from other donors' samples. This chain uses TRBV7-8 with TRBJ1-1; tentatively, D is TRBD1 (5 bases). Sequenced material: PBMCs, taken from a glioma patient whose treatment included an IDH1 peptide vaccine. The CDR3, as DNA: TGTGCCAGCAGCTTATCCAGGGCAATGAACACTGAAGCTTTCTTT. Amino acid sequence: CASSLSRAMNTEAFF.